Reported below is one T cell receptor (beta chain). The sample is drawn from a study of immune characterization of retroperitoneal liposarcoma. Germline loops: CDR1 SGHVS, CDR2 FNYEAQ. V dropped 5 bases and J dropped 5 bases, with 9 bases sitting between them. CDR3 length: 13 amino acids. TCRdb fed the PCR reads into MiXCR, producing one record per CDR3 protein. The data hold about 11,000 distinct CDR3 sequences, with approximately 46% observed a single time. The V call is TRBV7-6, the J call TRBJ2-2, with D perhaps TRBD2 (5 bases). This receptor was identified in a female donor with retroperitoneal liposarcoma. Sequencing was done on a sample of tumor tissue. The CDR3 loop is CASSAGQTGELFF. The CDR3 DNA sequence: TGTGCCAGCAGCGCGGGTCAGACCGGGGAGCTGTTTTTT.